This TCR beta chain was sequenced in a study of blood T cells in healthy people across ages. Study context: About one barcoded beta molecule was captured per two T cells (by template switching).

With V trimmed by 4 bases and J by 0 bases, 5 bases remained unmatched. The germline V gene encodes CDR1 LNHNV and CDR2 YYDKDF (reference sequence). There are 15 residues in the CDR3. At least 7 million PBMCs were isolated per sample. Total RNA was isolated from each sample in quantities of at least 6 micrograms. Combining a sample-barcoded 5' primer with a J-beta primer mix, a second PCR ran for about 7 to 12 cycles. Each CDR3 protein is one row after TCRdb ran MiXCR on the 5' RACE reads. The table has approximately 600,000 distinct CDR3 sequences, roughly three fifths seen once. The chain has TRBV15 and TRBJ2-7, with 8 bases fitting TRBD1. The sequencing input was blood. This sequence originates from a man aged 55 to 70 in good health. Here the CDR3 reads CATSIRDRTSYEQYF. In DNA, the CDR3 is TGTGCCACCAGCATTAGGGACAGGACCTCCTACGAGCAGTACTTC.